These 10 T cell receptor beta chains originate from one sample sequenced in a study of T cell changes during pregnancy in multiple sclerosis. This table comes from immunoSEQ multiplex PCR, and its TCRdb copy is limited to in-frame clones, with some not included. The data show about 41,000 clones, with 80% to 95% seen just once and more than 8% held by the top ten. The specimen comprised CD8+ T cells from peripheral blood mononuclear cells, sampled in the first trimester of pregnancy. These receptors were obtained from a female donor with multiple sclerosis, enrolled in a pregnancy study.

This chain joins TRBV9 and TRBJ1-2; possible D gene TRBD1, 6 bases. V lost 0 bases, J lost 7 bases, and 13 bases lay in between. Germline loops: CDR1 SGDLS, CDR2 YYNGEE. CDR3 length equals 14 residues. This CDR3 reads CASSVGATGRGYTF. CDR3 sequence (DNA): TGTGCCAGCAGCGTAGGGGCGACAGGTCGTGGCTACACCTTC.

This chain links TRBV30 with TRBJ2-7; 7 bases fit TRBD1. Germline CDR1 reads GTSNPN; CDR2 reads SVGIG (reference sequence). With V trimmed by 5 bases and J by 3 bases, 4 bases remained unmatched. The length of the CDR3 is 12 residues. CDR3 residues: CAWGDRNYEQYF. DNA of the CDR3: TGTGCCTGGGGGGACAGAAACTACGAGCAGTACTTC.

This clone was seen a handful of times. The rearrangement links TRBV7-9 to TRBJ1-5; TRBD1 aligns across 9 bases. Losses at the gene ends were 3 bases for V and 4 bases for J; bases not matched to a gene: 1. Per the germline V gene, CDR1 is SEHNR and CDR2 is FQNEAQ (reference sequence). The CDR3 has 14 residues. The CDR3 reads CASSLGQGNQPQHF. Here the CDR3 DNA reads TGTGCCAGCAGCTTGGGACAGGGAAATCAGCCCCAGCATTTT.

This chain's CDR3 is CASSGGRGAGYTF. For the CDR3, the DNA is TGTGCCAGCAGTGGGGGACGGGGGGCTGGCTACACCTTC. This chain links TRBV2 with TRBJ1-2; maybe TRBD1 (6 bases). Germline V gene data show CDR1 as SNHLY and CDR2 as FYNNEI. Between the trimmed V and J ends, which lost 4 bases and 7 bases, there was a span of 13 bases. CDR3 length: 13 residues.

This chain uses TRBV4-3 with TRBJ1-1; D is perhaps TRBD1 (6 bases). This CDR3 is 14 amino acids long. The V gene lost 6 bases and the J gene lost 6 bases, with 17 bases spanning the gap. Germline V gene data show CDR1 as LGHNA and CDR2 as YSLEER. This CDR3 reads CASRPRGSIPEAFF. The CDR3 DNA follows: TGCGCCAGCAGGCCCAGGGGTTCGATACCTGAAGCTTTCTTT.

V usage is TRBV6-1 and J usage is TRBJ2-7; possibly TRBD2 for D (5 bases). The V gene's germline CDR1 is MNHNS and CDR2 SASEGT. This CDR3 is built from 14 residues. V shed 6 bases and J shed 6 bases, with 18 bases lying between them. CDR3 nucleotides: TGTGCCAGCAGCCCCTATTTTCTCGCGGGCGAGCAGTACTTC. Amino acid sequence: CASSPYFLAGEQYF.

This chain uses TRBV6-1 with TRBJ2-3; 7 bases are a match to TRBD2. V lost 8 bases, J lost 2 bases, and 10 bases stayed unmatched. CDR1 and CDR2 from the germline V gene are MNHNS and SASEGT. The CDR3 extends over 15 amino acids. The CDR3 sequence is CASWAGLVFTDTQYF. Written as DNA, the CDR3 is TGTGCCAGCTGGGCCGGACTAGTATTCACAGATACGCAGTATTTT.

This sequence joins TRBV28 and TRBJ1-4; D call uncertain. The V and J ends lost 5 bases and 5 bases respectively, with 6 bases between them. The CDR3 sequence is 12 residues long. Germline values: CDR1 MDHEN, CDR2 SYDVKM. CDR3 sequence (DNA): TGTGCCAGCAGTCTGGAGAATGAAAAACTGTTTTTT. As protein: CASSLENEKLFF. The variable domain in full, with the rest retrieved from reference TRBV28 and TRBJ1-4, is DVKVTQSSRYLVKRTGEKVFLECVQDMDHENMFWYRQDPGLGLRLIYFSYDVKMKEKGDIPEGYSVSREKKERFSLILESASTNQTSMYLCASSLENEKLFFGSGTQLSVL.

The chain is built from TRBV13 and TRBJ2-1, with 11 bases matching TRBD2. The V gene's germline CDR1 is PRHDT and CDR2 FYEKMQ (reference sequence). This CDR3 comprises 15 residues. V trimming: 7 bases; J trimming: 9 bases; junction bases outside the gene matches: 11. The CDR3 loop reads CASMREVAGGFEQFF. CDR3 DNA sequence: TGTGCCAGCATGCGGGAGGTAGCGGGAGGGTTTGAGCAGTTCTTC.

The V and J genes are TRBV11-2 and TRBJ2-7, with TRBD2 matching 9 bases. Germline V gives CDR1 SGHAT, CDR2 FQNNGV. The trim removed 5 bases at V and 3 bases at J, leaving 11 bases unmatched. CDR3 size: 16 residues. The CDR3 nucleotides are TGTGCCAGCAGCCCAATAATCGGGACTAGCTTCTACGAGCAGTACTTC. Amino acid sequence: CASSPIIGTSFYEQYF.